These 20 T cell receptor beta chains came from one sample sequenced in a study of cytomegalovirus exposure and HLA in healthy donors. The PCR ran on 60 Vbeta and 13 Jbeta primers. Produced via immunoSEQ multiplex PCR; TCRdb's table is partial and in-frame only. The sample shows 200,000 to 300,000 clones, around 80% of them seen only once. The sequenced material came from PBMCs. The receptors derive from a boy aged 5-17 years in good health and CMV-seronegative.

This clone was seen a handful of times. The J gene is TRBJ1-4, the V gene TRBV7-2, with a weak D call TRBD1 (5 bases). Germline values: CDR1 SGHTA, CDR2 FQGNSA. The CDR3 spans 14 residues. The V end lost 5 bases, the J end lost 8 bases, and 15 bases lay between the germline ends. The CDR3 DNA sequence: TGTGCCAGCAGCAGCGGGCGAGGGGTGGAAAAACTGTTTTTT. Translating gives CASSSGRGVEKLFF.

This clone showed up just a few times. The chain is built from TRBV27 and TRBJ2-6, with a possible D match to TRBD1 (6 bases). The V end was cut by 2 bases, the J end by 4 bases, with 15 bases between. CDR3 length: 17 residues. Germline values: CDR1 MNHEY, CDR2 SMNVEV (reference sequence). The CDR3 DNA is TGTGCCAGCAGTTTAGGGACACGGGTCGGGGGGGCCAACGTCCTGACTTTC. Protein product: CASSLGTRVGGANVLTF.

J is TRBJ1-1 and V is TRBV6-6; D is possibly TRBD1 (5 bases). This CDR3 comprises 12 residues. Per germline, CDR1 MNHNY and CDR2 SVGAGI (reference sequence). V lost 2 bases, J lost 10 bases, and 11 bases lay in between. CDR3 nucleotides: TGTGCCAGCAGTTACCCCCGAAGGGGAGCTTTCTTT. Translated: CASSYPRRGAFF.

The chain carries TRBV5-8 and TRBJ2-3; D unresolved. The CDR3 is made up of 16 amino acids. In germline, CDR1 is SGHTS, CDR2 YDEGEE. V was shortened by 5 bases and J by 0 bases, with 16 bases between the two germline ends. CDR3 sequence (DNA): TGTGCCAGCAGTTCGACACCTAACCCCAGCACAGATACGCAGTATTTT. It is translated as CASSSTPNPSTDTQYF.

DNA for the CDR3: TGCAGCGTTGCTGGAGGGACGCCTCAAGAGACCCAGTACTTC. It specifies CSVAGGTPQETQYF. The J gene is TRBJ2-5, the V gene TRBV29-1; perhaps TRBD2 as D (6 bases). CDR1 SQVTM and CDR2 ANQGSEA come from the germline V gene. V was clipped by 4 bases and J by 2 bases, with 14 bases between them. CDR3 size: 14 residues.

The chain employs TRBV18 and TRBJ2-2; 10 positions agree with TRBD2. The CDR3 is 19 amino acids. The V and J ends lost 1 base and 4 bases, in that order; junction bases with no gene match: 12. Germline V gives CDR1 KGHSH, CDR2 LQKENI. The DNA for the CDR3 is TGTGCCAGCTCACCACGGGAACAGTCTAGCGGGAGCCCCACCGGGGAGCTGTTTTTT. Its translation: CASSPREQSSGSPTGELFF.

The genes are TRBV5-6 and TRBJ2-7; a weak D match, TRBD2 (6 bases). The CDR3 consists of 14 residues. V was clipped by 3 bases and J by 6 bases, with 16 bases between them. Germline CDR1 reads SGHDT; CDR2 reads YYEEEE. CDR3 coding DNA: TGTGCCAGCAGCTGGGGACTCCCAAGAGGCGAGCAGTACTTC. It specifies CASSWGLPRGEQYF.

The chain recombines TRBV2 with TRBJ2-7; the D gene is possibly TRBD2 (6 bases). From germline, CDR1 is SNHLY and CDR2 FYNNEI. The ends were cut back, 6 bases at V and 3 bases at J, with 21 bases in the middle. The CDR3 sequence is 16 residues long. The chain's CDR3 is CASSGLTGTSLYEQYF. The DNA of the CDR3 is TGTGCCAGCAGCGGACTTACCGGGACTTCGCTCTACGAGCAGTACTTC.

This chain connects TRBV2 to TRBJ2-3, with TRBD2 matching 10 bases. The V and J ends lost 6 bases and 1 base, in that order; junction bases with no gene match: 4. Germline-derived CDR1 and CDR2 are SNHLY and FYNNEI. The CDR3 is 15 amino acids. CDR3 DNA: TGTGCCAGCAGACGCGGACTAGCGGGCACAGATACGCAGTATTTT. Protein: CASRRGLAGTDTQYF.

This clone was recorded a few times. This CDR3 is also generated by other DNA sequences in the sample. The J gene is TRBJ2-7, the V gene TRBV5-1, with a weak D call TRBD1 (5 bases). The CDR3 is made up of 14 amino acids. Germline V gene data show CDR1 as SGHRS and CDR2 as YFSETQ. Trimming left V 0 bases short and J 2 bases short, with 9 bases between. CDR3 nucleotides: TGCGCCAGCAGCTTGGCCAGGGAACCCTACGAGCAGTACTTC. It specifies CASSLAREPYEQYF. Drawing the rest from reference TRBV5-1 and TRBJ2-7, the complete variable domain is KAGVTQTPRYLIKTRGQQVTLSCSPISGHRSVSWYQQTPGQGLQFLFEYFSETQRNKGNFPGRFSGRQFSNSRSEMNVSTLELGDSALYLCASSLAREPYEQYFGPGTRLTVT.

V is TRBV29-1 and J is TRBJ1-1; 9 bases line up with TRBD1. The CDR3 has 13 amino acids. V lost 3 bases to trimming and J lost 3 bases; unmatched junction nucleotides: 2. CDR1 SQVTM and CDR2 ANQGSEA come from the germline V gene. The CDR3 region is CSVETGGDTEAFF. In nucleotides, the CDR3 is TGCAGCGTTGAGACAGGGGGAGACACTGAAGCTTTCTTT.

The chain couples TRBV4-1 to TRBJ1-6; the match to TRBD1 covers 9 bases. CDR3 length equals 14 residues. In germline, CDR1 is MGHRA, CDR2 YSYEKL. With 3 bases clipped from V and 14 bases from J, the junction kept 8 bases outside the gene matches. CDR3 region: CASSQPGQGITLHF. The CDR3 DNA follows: TGCGCCAGCAGCCAGCCGGGACAGGGTATTACCCTCCACTTT.

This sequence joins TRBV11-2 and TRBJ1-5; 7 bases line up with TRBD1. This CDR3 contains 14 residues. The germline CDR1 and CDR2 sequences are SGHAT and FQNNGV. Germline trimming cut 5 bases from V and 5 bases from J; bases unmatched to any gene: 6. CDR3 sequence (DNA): TGTGCCAGCAGCGACAACAGGGGTGATCAGCCCCAGCATTTT. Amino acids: CASSDNRGDQPQHF.

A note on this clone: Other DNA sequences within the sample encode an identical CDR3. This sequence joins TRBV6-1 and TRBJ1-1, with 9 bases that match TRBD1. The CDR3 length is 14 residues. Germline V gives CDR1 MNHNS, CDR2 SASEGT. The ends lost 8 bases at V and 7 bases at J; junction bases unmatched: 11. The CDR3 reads CASGNGQGRGEAFF. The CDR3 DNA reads TGTGCCAGCGGTAACGGACAGGGGAGGGGTGAAGCTTTCTTT.

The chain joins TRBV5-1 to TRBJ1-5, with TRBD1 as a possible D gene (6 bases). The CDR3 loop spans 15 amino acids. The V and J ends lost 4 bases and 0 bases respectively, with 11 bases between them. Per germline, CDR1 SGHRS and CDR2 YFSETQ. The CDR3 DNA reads TGCGCCAGCAGCAGCACAGGGAATAGCAATCAGCCCCAGCATTTT. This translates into CASSSTGNSNQPQHF.

This chain's CDR3 is CASSREVQRGGGDTQYF. Here the CDR3 DNA reads TGCGCCAGCAGCCGGGAGGTGCAGCGGGGGGGAGGAGATACGCAGTATTTT. The chain links TRBV4-1 to TRBJ2-3, with 10 nucleotides matching TRBD2. Germline CDR1 reads MGHRA; CDR2 reads YSYEKL. J lost 5 bases, V lost 4 bases, and 12 bases had no gene match. There are 17 residues in the CDR3.

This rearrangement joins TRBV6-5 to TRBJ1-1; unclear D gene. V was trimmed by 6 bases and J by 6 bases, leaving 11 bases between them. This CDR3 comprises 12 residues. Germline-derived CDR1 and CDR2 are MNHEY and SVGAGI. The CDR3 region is CASSGLLAEAFF. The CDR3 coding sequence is TGTGCCAGCAGCGGTCTTCTGGCTGAAGCTTTCTTT.

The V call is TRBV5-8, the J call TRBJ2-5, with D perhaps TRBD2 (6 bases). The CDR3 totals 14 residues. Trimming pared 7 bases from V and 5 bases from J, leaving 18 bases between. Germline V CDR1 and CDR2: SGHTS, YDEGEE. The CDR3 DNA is TGTGCCAGCCCACCAAGGCTAGCGTCGGAGACCCAGTACTTC. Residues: CASPPRLASETQYF.

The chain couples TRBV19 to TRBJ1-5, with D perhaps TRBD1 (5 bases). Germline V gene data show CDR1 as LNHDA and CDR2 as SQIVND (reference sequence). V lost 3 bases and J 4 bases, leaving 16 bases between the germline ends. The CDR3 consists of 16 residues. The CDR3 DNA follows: TGTGCCAGTAGTATCCTCGGACCAGGGCGAAATCAGCCCCAGCATTTT. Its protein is CASSILGPGRNQPQHF.

CDR3 protein: CASSPLWGGGELFF. The CDR3 nucleotides read TGTGCCAGCAGTCCATTGTGGGGGGGCGGGGAGCTGTTTTTT. V gene TRBV6-5 combines with J gene TRBJ2-2; 7 bases are a match to TRBD2. V lost 5 bases to trimming and J lost 7 bases; unmatched junction nucleotides: 7. From germline, CDR1 is MNHEY and CDR2 SVGAGI. The CDR3 has 14 amino acids.